Shown below are 32 T cell receptor beta chains from a single sample sequenced in a study of blood T cell repertoires in COVID-19. The assay was immunoSEQ multiplex PCR, and TCRdb's table has in-frame clones only and misses some. The data hold roughly 250,000 clones, with 85% to 95% observed a single time. The sample comprised PBMCs or T cells enriched from blood (not recorded which). All receptors come from a woman between 18 and 29 years old who had recovered from COVID-19.

V is TRBV15 and J is TRBJ2-5; the D gene is possibly TRBD2 (5 bases). There are 15 residues in the CDR3. CDR1 is LNHNV and CDR2 is YYDKDF in the germline V gene (reference sequence). V was pared by 6 bases and J by 2 bases, with 16 bases between. The CDR3, as DNA: TGTGCCACCAGGAGGGATAACGGCTGGCAAGAGACCCAGTACTTC. It translates to CATRRDNGWQETQYF.

The chain joins TRBV11-3 to TRBJ2-2; D remains unclear. The CDR3 loop spans 16 amino acids. The V end was cut by 5 bases, the J end by 2 bases, with 15 bases between. Germline CDR1 SGHNT, CDR2 YENEEA. The CDR3 bases are TGTGCCAGCAGCCCATTCGGTCTAACCAACACCGGGGAGCTGTTTTTT. It specifies CASSPFGLTNTGELFF. The full variable domain, in which reference TRBV11-3 and TRBJ2-2 provide the parts outside the CDR3, is EAGVVQSPRYKIIEKKQPVAFWCNPISGHNTLYWYLQNLGQGPELLIRYENEEAVDDSQLPKDRFSAERLKGVDSTLKIQPAELGDSAVYLCASSPFGLTNTGELFFGEGSRLTVL.

This clone showed up just a few times. This chain joins TRBV18 and TRBJ2-3; D is ambiguous. Per the germline V gene, CDR1 is KGHSH and CDR2 is LQKENI. V lost 1 base, J lost 1 base, and 6 bases lay in between. This CDR3 has 14 amino acids. CDR3 DNA sequence: TGTGCCAGCTCACCACGAGAACGCACAGATACGCAGTATTTT. It yields the protein CASSPRERTDTQYF.

The rearrangement uses TRBV5-1 and TRBJ1-6, with D maybe TRBD1 (5 bases). Germline loops: CDR1 SGHRS, CDR2 YFSETQ. The CDR3 is 14 amino acids. Trimming removed 4 bases from V and 9 bases from J, with 14 bases in between. The CDR3 DNA is TGCGCCAGCAGCGTAGGGCAGGGAGGTTCACCCCTCCACTTT. Protein product: CASSVGQGGSPLHF.

This chain joins TRBV5-4 and TRBJ1-2; 7 positions agree with TRBD1. V trimming: 2 bases; J trimming: 3 bases; junction bases outside the gene matches: 4. The CDR3 contains 14 residues. The germline V gene encodes CDR1 SGHNT and CDR2 YYREEE (reference sequence). The CDR3 DNA follows: TGTGCCAGCAGCTTCATCACAGGGGACTATGGCTACACCTTC. This gives the protein CASSFITGDYGYTF.

The rearrangement uses TRBV9 and TRBJ2-1; the D gene is possibly TRBD1 (6 bases). Germline V CDR1 and CDR2: SGDLS, YYNGEE. Trimming cost V 5 bases and J 1 base, with 16 bases left between them. CDR3 length equals 16 residues. As DNA, the CDR3 is TGTGCCAGCAGTCTGGGGGCGGCCCGTTCCTACAATGAGCAGTTCTTC. It encodes CASSLGAARSYNEQFF. The full variable domain, rest sourced from reference TRBV9 and TRBJ2-1, is DSGVTQTPKHLITATGQRVTLRCSPRSGDLSVYWYQQSLDQGLQFLIQYYNGEERAKGNILERFSAQQFPDLHSELNLSSLELGDSALYFCASSLGAARSYNEQFFGPGTRLTVL.

The chain is built from TRBV15 and TRBJ2-3; no definite D call. Looked up from germline, CDR1 is LNHNV and CDR2 is YYDKDF (reference sequence). Trimming removed 4 bases from V and 0 bases from J, with 8 bases in between. There are 14 residues in the CDR3. The CDR3, as DNA: TGTGCCACCAGCATTGAACAGAGCACAGATACGCAGTATTTT. Its translation is CATSIEQSTDTQYF.

The rearrangement joins TRBV7-3 to TRBJ2-7; the match to TRBD2 covers 9 bases. This CDR3 has 14 residues. J lost 3 bases, V lost 6 bases, and 6 bases had no gene match. Germline V gene data show CDR1 as SGHTA and CDR2 as FQGTGA. DNA for the CDR3: TGTGCCAGCAGTGAGGCTAGCGGGAACTACGAGCAGTACTTC. Translating it yields CASSEASGNYEQYF.

The chain is built from TRBV2 and TRBJ1-2; TRBD1 matches at 10 bases. The CDR3 consists of 12 residues. V lost 6 bases, J lost 8 bases, and 3 bases stayed unmatched. Germline loops: CDR1 SNHLY, CDR2 FYNNEI. CDR3 DNA: TGTGCCAGCAGAGAGGGACAGGGGGGCTACACCTTC. Its protein is CASREGQGGYTF.

The chain links TRBV28 to TRBJ1-1; D is uncertain. This CDR3 has 13 amino acids. Germline V gives CDR1 MDHEN, CDR2 SYDVKM. Trimming pared 2 bases from V and 6 bases from J, leaving 10 bases between. The CDR3 loop reads CASSLGSGAEAFF. CDR3 sequence (DNA): TGTGCCAGCAGTTTAGGGTCCGGAGCTGAAGCTTTCTTT. The whole variable domain, filled in from reference TRBV28 and TRBJ1-1, reads DVKVTQSSRYLVKRTGEKVFLECVQDMDHENMFWYRQDPGLGLRLIYFSYDVKMKEKGDIPEGYSVSREKKERFSLILESASTNQTSMYLCASSLGSGAEAFFGQGTRLTVV.

The chain joins TRBV12-3 or TRBV12-4 to TRBJ1-5; 7 bases align to TRBD1. J was trimmed by 7 bases and V by 6 bases; bases with no gene match: 6. CDR3 length: 13 residues. The CDR3 sequence: CASSLQGRQPQHF. The CDR3 region has the DNA TGTGCCAGCAGCCTACAGGGGAGGCAGCCCCAGCATTTT.

The chain links TRBV6-6 to TRBJ2-7; TRBD2 agrees at 11 bases. The CDR3 loop spans 17 amino acids. The junction had 9 bases not matched to a gene; V was cut back by 5 bases and J by 0 bases. CDR1 MNHNY and CDR2 SVGAGI come from the germline V gene (reference sequence). The CDR3 nucleotides read TGTGCCAGCAGTCCCGGGACTAGCGGTGACCTCTCCTACGAGCAGTACTTC. This encodes CASSPGTSGDLSYEQYF.

This chain uses TRBV19 with TRBJ1-2; 7 nucleotides match TRBD1. This CDR3 region has 14 residues. With 3 bases clipped from V and 5 bases from J, the junction kept 6 bases outside the gene matches. Germline lookup yields CDR1 LNHDA and CDR2 SQIVND (reference sequence). CDR3 coding DNA: TGTGCCAGTAGTATCGGGACAGCTTCTTATGGCTACACCTTC. The encoded protein is CASSIGTASYGYTF.

The chain uses TRBV27 and TRBJ1-1; D ambiguous. The length of the CDR3 is 14 residues. Germline V gene sequence: CDR1 MNHEY, CDR2 SMNVEV (reference sequence). Trimming pared 6 bases from V and 1 base from J, leaving 12 bases between. The CDR3 protein is CASRLPGRNTEAFF. In nucleotides, the CDR3 is TGTGCCAGCAGACTGCCGGGGAGGAACACTGAAGCTTTCTTT.

The genes are TRBV5-1 and TRBJ1-2, with 7 nucleotides matching TRBD1. Looked up from germline, CDR1 is SGHRS and CDR2 is YFSETQ. CDR3 length: 11 amino acids. After removal of 3 bases from V and 10 bases from J, the junction contained 3 bases not matched to a gene. CDR3 DNA sequence: TGCGCCAGCAGCTCGGACAGGTTCTACACCTTC. Translated, it gives CASSSDRFYTF.

This clone has only a few counts. This chain joins TRBV2 and TRBJ2-2, with D perhaps TRBD1 (6 bases). CDR3 size: 14 residues. The V gene lost 6 bases and the J gene lost 1 base, with 9 bases spanning the gap. CDR1 is SNHLY, CDR2 FYNNEI, per germline. The CDR3 here is CASRLQGNTGELFF. As DNA, the CDR3 is TGTGCCAGCAGGTTACAGGGGAACACCGGGGAGCTGTTTTTT.

This clone was recorded once. V is TRBV5-1 and J is TRBJ2-2, with D perhaps matching TRBD2 (6 bases). V lost 4 bases to trimming and J lost 5 bases, with 9 bases between them. Per the germline V gene, CDR1 is SGHRS and CDR2 is YFSETQ. CDR3 length equals 13 residues. This CDR3 reads CASSAEGTGELFF. In DNA, the CDR3 is TGCGCCAGCAGCGCGGAGGGTACCGGGGAGCTGTTTTTT. The full variable domain, in which reference TRBV5-1 and TRBJ2-2 provide the parts outside the CDR3, is KAGVTQTPRYLIKTRGQQVTLSCSPISGHRSVSWYQQTPGQGLQFLFEYFSETQRNKGNFPGRFSGRQFSNSRSEMNVSTLELGDSALYLCASSAEGTGELFFGEGSRLTVL.

The V and J genes are TRBV23-1 and TRBJ2-2; possibly TRBD2 for D (5 bases). TRBV23-1 is placed among ORFs of uncertain function. The CDR3 extends over 18 amino acids. The V end lost 1 base, the J end lost 5 bases, and 20 bases lay between the germline ends. CDR3 in amino acids: CASSQLAAPGSKTGELFF. In nucleotides, the CDR3 is TGCGCCAGCAGTCAATTAGCCGCACCGGGATCTAAGACCGGGGAGCTGTTTTTT.

The chain combines TRBV12-5 with TRBJ1-1; TRBD1 is a possible D gene (5 bases). The CDR3 totals 15 residues. The germline V gene encodes CDR1 LGHNT and CDR2 FRNRAP. V gave up 6 bases and J gave up 4 bases, with 18 bases separating them. Here the CDR3 DNA reads TGTGCTAGTGGGACGGGGACGGCCGGGGGCACTGAAGCTTTCTTT. Its translation: CASGTGTAGGTEAFF.

The chain joins TRBV18 to TRBJ1-1; D not certain. The CDR3 sequence is 16 residues long. Deletions cut 5 bases from V and 0 bases from J, with 16 bases between. Germline CDR1 reads KGHSH; CDR2 reads LQKENI. The CDR3 nucleotides read TGTGCCAGCTCAAGTCACCACCCACTAATGAACACTGAAGCTTTCTTT. Its translation: CASSSHHPLMNTEAFF.

This sequence joins TRBV18 and TRBJ1-1; D is unresolved. The germline V and J ends were trimmed by 2 bases and 5 bases, with 15 bases remaining between them. Germline V gene data show CDR1 as KGHSH and CDR2 as LQKENI. CDR3 length equals 15 residues. Here the CDR3 reads CASSPVEVARTEAFF. CDR3 DNA: TGTGCCAGCTCACCAGTAGAGGTCGCGCGAACTGAAGCTTTCTTT. Full variable domain (outside the CDR3, taken from reference TRBV18 and TRBJ1-1): NAGVMQNPRHLVRRRGQEARLRCSPMKGHSHVYWYRQLPEEGLKFMVYLQKENIIDESGMPKERFSAEFPKEGPSILRIQQVVRGDSAAYFCASSPVEVARTEAFFGQGTRLTVV.

The chain employs TRBV7-2 and TRBJ2-3; TRBD1 aligns across 8 bases. From germline, CDR1 is SGHTA and CDR2 FQGNSA. The CDR3 is 15 amino acids. V gave up 5 bases and J gave up 2 bases; unmatched junction bases: 6. The CDR3 here is CASSRMGQDTDTQYF. As DNA, the CDR3 is TGTGCCAGCAGCCGCATGGGACAGGACACAGATACGCAGTATTTT.

The genes are TRBV19 and TRBJ1-1; no clear D gene. CDR1 is LNHDA and CDR2 is SQIVND in the germline V gene (reference sequence). Trimming removed 4 bases at V and 1 base at J, with 13 bases between. The CDR3 consists of 15 residues. CDR3 in amino acids: CASSTSATWNTEAFF. The CDR3 nucleotides read TGTGCCAGTAGTACCTCAGCGACTTGGAACACTGAAGCTTTCTTT.

The chain has TRBV5-4 and TRBJ1-1; a possible D gene is TRBD1 (5 bases). Looked up from germline, CDR1 is SGHNT and CDR2 is YYREEE (reference sequence). V was trimmed by 3 bases and J by 3 bases, leaving 15 bases between them. This CDR3 contains 15 residues. CDR3 amino acids: CASSSGAGRDTEAFF. The CDR3 DNA is TGTGCCAGCAGCTCCGGGGCCGGGAGGGACACTGAAGCTTTCTTT. Full variable domain (missing parts from reference TRBV5-4 and TRBJ1-1): ETGVTQSPTHLIKTRGQQVTLRCSSQSGHNTVSWYQQALGQGPQFIFQYYREEENGRGNFPPRFSGLQFPNYSSELNVNALELDDSALYLCASSSGAGRDTEAFFGQGTRLTVV.

The chain uses TRBV13 and TRBJ2-7; 10 nucleotides agree with TRBD2. Germline CDR1 PRHDT, CDR2 FYEKMQ (reference sequence). Trimming at V came to 5 bases and at J to 12 bases, leaving 7 bases not matched to a gene. This CDR3 is built from 12 residues. CDR3 in amino acids: CASSQISGRPYF. The CDR3 bases are TGTGCCAGCAGCCAAATTAGCGGGAGGCCGTACTTC.

This clone appeared a single time. The chain recombines TRBV27 with TRBJ2-7; 8 bases are shared with TRBD2. V was pared by 3 bases and J by 12 bases, with 7 bases of the junction left unmatched. The CDR3 runs 12 residues. CDR1 and CDR2 from the germline V gene are MNHEY and SMNVEV (reference sequence). CDR3 residues: CASSFAGGVLYF. The CDR3 nucleotides are TGTGCCAGCAGTTTTGCGGGAGGAGTACTGTACTTC.

This chain connects TRBV7-9 to TRBJ1-6; no reliable D call. The CDR3 extends over 14 amino acids. V lost 1 base, J lost 13 bases, and 14 bases lay in between. Germline V gene lookup returns CDR1 SEHNR and CDR2 FQNEAQ (reference sequence). CDR3 sequence: CASSLGGSIHPLHF. The CDR3 coding sequence is TGTGCCAGCAGCTTAGGTGGGAGTATTCACCCCCTCCACTTT.

The J gene is TRBJ1-2, the V gene TRBV4-2; 9 positions agree with TRBD1. V dropped 6 bases and J dropped 4; count of bases not matched to a gene: 3. The CDR3 has 13 residues. The germline gives CDR1 LGHNA, CDR2 YNFKEQ. The CDR3 DNA follows: TGTGCCAGCAGACCACAGGGGGCCTATGGCTACACCTTC. Amino acid sequence: CASRPQGAYGYTF.

CDR3 region: CASSLRYHTDTQYF. The CDR3 bases are TGTGCCAGCAGTTTGAGGTATCACACAGATACGCAGTATTTT. The rearrangement links TRBV27 to TRBJ2-3, with D hard to call. Trimming left V 3 bases short and J 2 bases short, with 9 bases between. This CDR3 region has 14 residues. Germline CDR1 and CDR2: MNHEY and SMNVEV (reference sequence).

The chain recombines TRBV5-1 with TRBJ2-7; TRBD1 is a possible D gene (5 bases). This CDR3 has 15 residues. V was trimmed by 4 bases and J by 0 bases, leaving 14 bases between them. Germline V gene data show CDR1 as SGHRS and CDR2 as YFSETQ. The CDR3 spells CASSIGIDSSYEQYF. DNA of the CDR3: TGCGCCAGCAGCATTGGGATAGACAGCTCCTACGAGCAGTACTTC.

The chain is built from TRBV7-9 and TRBJ1-2; no clear D. Germline assignment: CDR1 SEHNR and CDR2 FQNEAQ (reference sequence). The V end lost 7 bases, the J end lost 2 bases, and 14 bases lay between the germline ends. CDR3 length: 14 amino acids. The CDR3 sequence is CASTPQQRNYGYTF. In DNA, the CDR3 is TGTGCCAGCACCCCCCAGCAGCGGAACTATGGCTACACCTTC.

The CDR3 is CASSPPGQGNEKLFF. The DNA of the CDR3 is TGTGCCAGCTCACCACCGGGACAGGGCAATGAAAAACTGTTTTTT. The V call is TRBV18, the J call TRBJ1-4, with TRBD1 identical over 9 bases. CDR1 and CDR2 (germline): KGHSH, LQKENI. The CDR3 sequence is 15 residues long. With 0 bases clipped from V and 5 bases from J, the junction kept 1 base outside the gene matches.